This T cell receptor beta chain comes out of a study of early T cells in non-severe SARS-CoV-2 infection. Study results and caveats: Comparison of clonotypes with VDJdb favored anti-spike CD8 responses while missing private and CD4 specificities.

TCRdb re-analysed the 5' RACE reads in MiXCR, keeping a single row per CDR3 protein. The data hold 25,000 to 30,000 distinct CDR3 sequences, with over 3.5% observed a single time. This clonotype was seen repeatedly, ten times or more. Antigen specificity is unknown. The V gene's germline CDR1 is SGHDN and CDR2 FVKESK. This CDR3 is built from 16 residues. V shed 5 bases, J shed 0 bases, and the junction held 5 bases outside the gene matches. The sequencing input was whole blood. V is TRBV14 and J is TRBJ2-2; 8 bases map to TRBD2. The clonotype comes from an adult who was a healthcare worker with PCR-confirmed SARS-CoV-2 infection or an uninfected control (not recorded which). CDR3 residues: CASSSISGTNTGELFF. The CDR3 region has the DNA TGTGCCAGCAGCTCAATTAGCGGGACGAACACCGGGGAGCTGTTTTTT.